These T cell receptor beta chains were read from a single sample in a study of shared clonotypes between healthy human individuals. The protocol was immunoSEQ multiplex PCR, while the TCRdb copy is restricted to in-frame clones and leaves out a portion. The sample records about 1,800,000 clones, just under 95% being singletons. Source material: naive CD8+ T cells sorted from blood. The receptors come from a man younger than 35 in good health. CDR3s include the opening cysteine and the closing phenylalanine or tryptophan. The order of the fields is CDR3 protein, CDR3 DNA, V gene, D gene, clone size, J gene. D genes are given only for firm matches. Clone size appears in some rows only: once, few, many, or a class for an expanded clone.

cdr3_aa: CASSVTGGYEQYF
cdr3_nt: TGTGCCAGCAGCGTCACAGGGGGCTACGAGCAGTACTTC
v_call: TRBV9
d_call: TRBD1
clone_size: NA
j_call: TRBJ2-7

cdr3_aa: CASSVGGGNDYGYTF
cdr3_nt: TGCGCCAGCAGCGTCGGGGGAGGGAATGACTATGGCTACACCTTC
v_call: TRBV5-1
d_call: NA
clone_size: once
j_call: TRBJ1-2

cdr3_aa: CASSGAQFQGGYGYTF
cdr3_nt: TGTGCCAGCAGCGGCGCCCAGTTCCAAGGGGGCTATGGCTACACCTTC
v_call: TRBV7-9
d_call: NA
clone_size: NA
j_call: TRBJ1-2

cdr3_aa: CASSFPGQSDSGNTIYF
cdr3_nt: TGTGCCAGCAGCTTTCCCGGGCAGAGCGACTCTGGAAACACCATATATTTT
v_call: TRBV7-9
d_call: NA
clone_size: NA
j_call: TRBJ1-3

cdr3_aa: CASSLTSGRAETQYF
cdr3_nt: TGCGCCAGCAGCCTGACTAGCGGGAGGGCGGAGACCCAGTACTTC
v_call: TRBV4-3
d_call: TRBD2
clone_size: NA
j_call: TRBJ2-5

cdr3_aa: CASSRTGNYEQYF
cdr3_nt: TGTGCCAGCAGCCGGACAGGGAACTACGAGCAGTACTTC
v_call: TRBV9
d_call: TRBD1
clone_size: NA
j_call: TRBJ2-7

cdr3_aa: CASSSDRGVYEQYF
cdr3_nt: TGTGCCAGCAGTAGTGACAGGGGAGTCTACGAGCAGTACTTC
v_call: TRBV2
d_call: TRBD1
clone_size: NA
j_call: TRBJ2-7

cdr3_aa: CASSLPTGLGTGELFF
cdr3_nt: TGTGCCAGCAGCTTACCCACAGGGTTAGGCACCGGGGAGCTGTTTTTT
v_call: TRBV7-6
d_call: NA
clone_size: NA
j_call: TRBJ2-2

cdr3_aa: CASRTSGRVSYEQYF
cdr3_nt: TGTGCCAGCAGGACTAGCGGGAGAGTTTCCTACGAGCAGTACTTC
v_call: TRBV6-5
d_call: TRBD2
clone_size: NA
j_call: TRBJ2-7

cdr3_aa: CASSPGWGAGELFF
cdr3_nt: TGTGCCAGCAGCCCCGGTTGGGGCGCCGGGGAGCTGTTTTTT
v_call: TRBV5-4
d_call: NA
clone_size: NA
j_call: TRBJ2-2

cdr3_aa: CASSFDVAGDGLDTQYF
cdr3_nt: TGTGCCAGCAGTTTTGACGTAGCGGGGGATGGGTTGGATACGCAGTATTTT
v_call: TRBV28
d_call: TRBD2
clone_size: NA
j_call: TRBJ2-3

cdr3_aa: CASSVGAGGTTDTQYF
cdr3_nt: TGTGCCAGCAGCGTAGGGGCGGGGGGCACCACAGATACGCAGTATTTT
v_call: TRBV9
d_call: TRBD2
clone_size: NA
j_call: TRBJ2-3

cdr3_aa: CASRPGQGRGNTEAFF
cdr3_nt: TGTGCCAGCAGACCAGGACAGGGAAGGGGGAACACTGAAGCTTTCTTT
v_call: TRBV27
d_call: TRBD1
clone_size: NA
j_call: TRBJ1-1

cdr3_aa: CSVAEDTQYF
cdr3_nt: TGCAGCGTTGCGGAAGATACGCAGTATTTT
v_call: TRBV29-1
d_call: NA
clone_size: once
j_call: TRBJ2-3

cdr3_aa: CASSMGLATGELFF
cdr3_nt: TGTGCCAGCAGTATGGGACTAGCCACCGGGGAGCTGTTTTTT
v_call: TRBV27
d_call: TRBD2
clone_size: NA
j_call: TRBJ2-2

cdr3_aa: CASSEVGAQPGNTIYF
cdr3_nt: TGTGCCAGCAGTGAAGTGGGGGCTCAGCCCGGAAACACCATATATTTT
v_call: TRBV2
d_call: NA
clone_size: NA
j_call: TRBJ1-3

cdr3_aa: CASSPQSAPSEQFF
cdr3_nt: TGTGCCAGCAGCCCACAAAGCGCCCCCAGTGAGCAGTTCTTC
v_call: TRBV7-9
d_call: NA
clone_size: NA
j_call: TRBJ2-1

cdr3_aa: CASSWDRGPYNEQFF
cdr3_nt: TGTGCCAGCAGCTGGGACAGGGGGCCCTACAATGAGCAGTTCTTC
v_call: TRBV5-6
d_call: TRBD1
clone_size: NA
j_call: TRBJ2-1

cdr3_aa: CASSGRIRTGEQYF
cdr3_nt: TGTGCCAGCAGTGGACGGATCCGCACGGGCGAGCAGTACTTC
v_call: TRBV6-1
d_call: NA
clone_size: NA
j_call: TRBJ2-7

cdr3_aa: CASSVTPGTSGRGELFF
cdr3_nt: TGTGCCAGCAGCGTTACCCCCGGGACTAGCGGGAGGGGGGAGCTGTTTTTT
v_call: TRBV11-2
d_call: TRBD2
clone_size: NA
j_call: TRBJ2-2

cdr3_aa: CASSPLSGDGYTF
cdr3_nt: TGTGCCAGCAGCCCCCTCTCGGGGGACGGCTACACCTTC
v_call: TRBV7-9
d_call: NA
clone_size: once
j_call: TRBJ1-2

cdr3_aa: CASSPGDGDGYTF
cdr3_nt: TGTGCCAGCAGCCCAGGGGACGGTGATGGCTACACCTTC
v_call: TRBV7-2
d_call: NA
clone_size: NA
j_call: TRBJ1-2

cdr3_aa: CASSVEGGPEAFF
cdr3_nt: TGTGCCAGCAGCGTAGAGGGGGGTCCTGAAGCTTTCTTT
v_call: TRBV9
d_call: NA
clone_size: NA
j_call: TRBJ1-1

cdr3_aa: CASSIDGETDTQYF
cdr3_nt: TGTGCCAGTAGTATAGATGGAGAAACAGATACGCAGTATTTT
v_call: TRBV19
d_call: NA
clone_size: NA
j_call: TRBJ2-3

cdr3_aa: CASSIGDSEAFF
cdr3_nt: TGTGCCAGCAGCATAGGGGACAGCGAAGCTTTCTTT
v_call: TRBV11-3
d_call: TRBD1
clone_size: NA
j_call: TRBJ1-1

cdr3_aa: CASSSPRGLNSYEQYF
cdr3_nt: TGTGCCAGCAGCTCCCCGAGGGGGCTTAACTCCTACGAGCAGTACTTC
v_call: TRBV28
d_call: TRBD1
clone_size: NA
j_call: TRBJ2-7

cdr3_aa: CASSVEGEAEANYGYTF
cdr3_nt: TGTGCCAGCAGCGTAGAGGGGGAGGCGGAAGCTAACTATGGCTACACCTTC
v_call: TRBV9
d_call: NA
clone_size: NA
j_call: TRBJ1-2

cdr3_aa: CASSLGRAQETQYF
cdr3_nt: TGTGCCAGCTCCCTGGGACGGGCCCAAGAGACCCAGTACTTC
v_call: TRBV18
d_call: NA
clone_size: NA
j_call: TRBJ2-5

cdr3_aa: CASSFRTTRDEQFF
cdr3_nt: TGTGCCAGCAGCTTCCGCACAACCCGAGATGAGCAGTTCTTC
v_call: TRBV7-9
d_call: NA
clone_size: NA
j_call: TRBJ2-1

cdr3_aa: CSVDGVDQETQYF
cdr3_nt: TGCAGCGTTGATGGGGTAGATCAAGAGACCCAGTACTTC
v_call: TRBV29-1
d_call: NA
clone_size: NA
j_call: TRBJ2-5

cdr3_aa: CASSLFSGNTEAFF
cdr3_nt: TGTGCCAGCAGCTTATTCTCTGGGAACACTGAAGCTTTCTTT
v_call: TRBV13
d_call: NA
clone_size: NA
j_call: TRBJ1-1

cdr3_aa: CASMDPASSPYEQYF
cdr3_nt: TGCGCCAGCATGGACCCTGCTTCGTCCCCCTACGAGCAGTACTTC
v_call: TRBV10-2
d_call: NA
clone_size: NA
j_call: TRBJ2-7

cdr3_aa: CATSRDRGRVNEQYF
cdr3_nt: TGTGCCACCAGCAGAGATAGAGGCAGGGTAAACGAGCAGTACTTC
v_call: TRBV15
d_call: NA
clone_size: NA
j_call: TRBJ2-7

cdr3_aa: CASSSFQADEQFF
cdr3_nt: TGTGCCAGCAGCTCTTTCCAAGCCGATGAGCAGTTCTTC
v_call: TRBV13
d_call: NA
clone_size: NA
j_call: TRBJ2-1

cdr3_aa: CASSYGQGAYEQYF
cdr3_nt: TGTGCCAGCAGCTATGGACAGGGGGCTTACGAGCAGTACTTC
v_call: TRBV5-6
d_call: TRBD1
clone_size: NA
j_call: TRBJ2-7

cdr3_aa: CASSAITGLEKLFF
cdr3_nt: TGTGCCAGCAGTGCCATTACAGGGTTAGAAAAACTGTTTTTT
v_call: TRBV28
d_call: NA
clone_size: NA
j_call: TRBJ1-4

cdr3_aa: CASSQDWSYEQYF
cdr3_nt: TGCGCCAGCAGCCAAGATTGGAGCTACGAGCAGTACTTC
v_call: TRBV4-1
d_call: NA
clone_size: NA
j_call: TRBJ2-7

cdr3_aa: CASSLFDSLLSNQPQHF
cdr3_nt: TGTGCCAGCAGCTTGTTCGACTCTCTCCTTAGCAATCAGCCCCAGCATTTT
v_call: TRBV5-6
d_call: NA
clone_size: NA
j_call: TRBJ1-5

cdr3_aa: CASSQGQGAHEQYF
cdr3_nt: TGCGCCAGCAGCCAAGGCCAGGGGGCCCACGAGCAGTACTTC
v_call: TRBV4-1
d_call: TRBD1
clone_size: NA
j_call: TRBJ2-7

cdr3_aa: CASTTGVNTEAFF
cdr3_nt: TGTGCCAGCACTACAGGGGTGAACACTGAAGCTTTCTTT
v_call: TRBV6-5
d_call: TRBD1
clone_size: NA
j_call: TRBJ1-1

cdr3_aa: CASSLSSGFNEQFF
cdr3_nt: TGTGCCAGCAGCTTATCATCCGGGTTCAATGAGCAGTTCTTC
v_call: TRBV13
d_call: NA
clone_size: NA
j_call: TRBJ2-1

cdr3_aa: CASGQTVYEQYF
cdr3_nt: TGTGCCAGCGGACAGACCGTCTACGAGCAGTACTTC
v_call: TRBV7-9
d_call: NA
clone_size: NA
j_call: TRBJ2-7

cdr3_aa: CASSFVPEGLSYEQYF
cdr3_nt: TGTGCCAGCAGCTTCGTGCCGGAGGGCCTTTCCTACGAGCAGTACTTC
v_call: TRBV7-8
d_call: NA
clone_size: NA
j_call: TRBJ2-7

cdr3_aa: CASSQGQYEKLFF
cdr3_nt: TGTGCCAGCAGCCAAGGACAGTATGAAAAACTGTTTTTT
v_call: TRBV6-5
d_call: NA
clone_size: NA
j_call: TRBJ1-4

cdr3_aa: CASSSGFIGEKLFF
cdr3_nt: TGTGCCAGCAGCTCAGGGTTTATCGGTGAAAAACTGTTTTTT
v_call: TRBV27
d_call: NA
clone_size: NA
j_call: TRBJ1-4

cdr3_aa: CASRNAGTGLVYEQYF
cdr3_nt: TGTGCCAGCAGGAATGCCGGGACAGGGCTCGTCTACGAGCAGTACTTC
v_call: TRBV27
d_call: TRBD1
clone_size: NA
j_call: TRBJ2-7

cdr3_aa: CASSLVQTGELFF
cdr3_nt: TGTGCCAGCAGCTTGGTACAGACCGGGGAGCTGTTTTTT
v_call: TRBV5-6
d_call: NA
clone_size: NA
j_call: TRBJ2-2

cdr3_aa: CASSPSRGIAYEQYF
cdr3_nt: TGTGCCAGCAGCCCGTCGAGGGGGATCGCCTACGAGCAGTACTTC
v_call: TRBV11-2
d_call: NA
clone_size: NA
j_call: TRBJ2-7

cdr3_aa: CASSSPTGIVTDTQYF
cdr3_nt: TGTGCCAGCAGCTCTCCGACAGGGATAGTGACAGATACGCAGTATTTT
v_call: TRBV5-8
d_call: TRBD1
clone_size: NA
j_call: TRBJ2-3

cdr3_aa: CASSESRTPGLQSSYNEQFF
cdr3_nt: TGCGCCAGCAGTGAGTCCCGGACACCGGGACTACAGAGCTCCTACAATGAGCAGTTCTTC
v_call: TRBV10-1
d_call: TRBD2
clone_size: NA
j_call: TRBJ2-1

cdr3_aa: CASSYSTGGTEAFF
cdr3_nt: TGTGCCAGCAGTTACTCCACAGGGGGCACTGAAGCTTTCTTT
v_call: TRBV6-5
d_call: TRBD1
clone_size: NA
j_call: TRBJ1-1

cdr3_aa: CAISGGEEATNEKLFF
cdr3_nt: TGTGCCATCAGTGGGGGGGAAGAAGCAACTAATGAAAAACTGTTTTTT
v_call: TRBV10-3
d_call: NA
clone_size: NA
j_call: TRBJ1-4

cdr3_aa: CASSFFGGATYEQYF
cdr3_nt: TGTGCCAGCAGCTTTTTTGGTGGAGCAACCTACGAGCAGTACTTC
v_call: TRBV5-4
d_call: NA
clone_size: NA
j_call: TRBJ2-7